This TCR beta chain was documented in a study of neurological immune-mediated disorders (dated by TCRdb to between 2018 and 2020). In terms of the full investigation: Peripheral blood TCR-beta repertoires from HTLV-I-associated myelopathy (HAM/TSP) patients, multiple sclerosis patients and healthy controls were compared by UMI-based sequencing. The approximately 110 TCR-beta libraries included longitudinal samples, technical triplicates and paired sorted CD4+ and CD8+ T-cell subsets alongside PBMC samples. Longitudinal HAM/TSP and healthy donors had 3 time-points each (about 3-40 month intervals). The cohort included 60 to 75 subjects: about 15 with HAM/TSP, approximately 35 with multiple sclerosis, and 20 or so healthy controls.

Ten or more counts support this clonotype. Its cognate antigen has yet to be identified. Nothing much larger sits one base from this clone, and base qualities are not available. Per the publication, the time point label means: longitudinal time-point 1 (baseline). For the unsorted PBMC libraries, 2 million PBMCs were stored in RNAlater at -80 degrees C until RNA extraction and were used to generate the libraries. Peripheral blood was subjected to Ficoll-Hypaque density gradient centrifugation to isolate PBMCs, which were then cryopreserved in liquid nitrogen. The investigation overall reported the following: Across subjects, expanded clones never shared an identical CDR3 amino acid sequence, which suggests that the TCR-beta repertoires in every group were private. The highest TCR clonal expansion was observed in HAM/TSP patients, whereas the lowest was observed in MS patients, even when compared with healthy controls.

Cut back by 4 bases and 7 bases, the V and J ends lie 13 bases apart. From the cysteine through the phenylalanine, the CDR3 covers 13 amino acids. Only CDR3 DNA is held: 39 bases, read in frame from base 1. cDNA was synthesized by template-switch 5'RACE using a primer carrying a 10-nucleotide random unique molecular identifier by which each TCR transcript was tagged. Over 160 million TCR-beta sequences, covering 15-18 subjects, were produced in each sequencing run. The RNeasy kit was used to extract total RNA. The KAPA Real-time Library Amplification kit was used to amplify TCR-beta VDJ regions with primers targeting the TCR constant region and the 5'RACE anchor. A first PCR added sample indexes and Illumina adaptors, after which a second PCR increased the library yield. After Ampure bead purification, the TCR product of roughly 650 bp was size-selected on a 2% E-gel SizeSelection system. Before pooling, libraries had their quality checked on a Bioanalyzer, their concentration measured with Qubit, and their quantity determined with the Kapa Library Quantification kit. Paired-end 2 x 150 bp sequencing of the libraries was performed on an Illumina HiSeq 2500. To increase sequence diversity, about 25-31% phiX was spiked into each library pool. The original pipeline was this. The quality-filtered reads were processed with the UMI-based MiGEC pipeline, whose error correction step removed more than 75% of the raw TCR sequences. VDJ genes were aligned to IMGT germline references, and each clonotype was defined by a unique CDR3 amino acid sequence together with V-J genes. Clonal expansion, Shannon diversity and CDR3 relatedness (CalcPairwiseDistances, ClusterSamples) were evaluated with VDJtools, and phylogenetic trees were built with CLCbio workbench. Expanded clones were defined as having at least 8 unique UMIs, based on coefficient-of-variation modelling across technical triplicates. The public sequencing data were trimmed at Q25 with fastp and processed into clonotypes with MiXCR by TCRdb, which kept only in-frame beta chains. Every entry covers one CDR3 protein and lists the most common genes and DNA from its rows. TCRdb, not the original authors, processed these V and J calls. The sample table records some 54,000 distinct CDR3 sequences; roughly 10% of these occur just once. The ten largest clonotypes hold 6% to 8.5% of the sample.

The source material was PBMCs. This chain is built from TRBV12-3 or TRBV12-4 and TRBJ1-2; a tentative D call is TRBD1 (6 bases match). The receptor's source is a male donor with HTLV-1-associated myelopathy (HAM/TSP). DNA sequence: TGTGCCAGCAGTTCTACAGGGAGAGGTGGCTACACCTTC. Its amino acids are CASSSTGRGGYTF.